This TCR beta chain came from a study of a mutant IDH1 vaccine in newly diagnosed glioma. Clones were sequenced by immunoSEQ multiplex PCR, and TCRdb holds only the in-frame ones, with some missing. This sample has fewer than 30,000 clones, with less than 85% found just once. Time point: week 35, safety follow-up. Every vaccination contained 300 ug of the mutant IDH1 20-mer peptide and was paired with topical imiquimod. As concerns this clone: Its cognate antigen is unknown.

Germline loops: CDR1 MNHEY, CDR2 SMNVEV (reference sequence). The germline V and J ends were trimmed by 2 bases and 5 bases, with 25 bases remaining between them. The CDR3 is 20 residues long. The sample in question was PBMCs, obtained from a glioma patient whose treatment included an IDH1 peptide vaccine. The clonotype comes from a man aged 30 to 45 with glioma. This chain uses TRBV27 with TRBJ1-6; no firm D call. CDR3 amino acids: CASSLKVLGGGMANNSPLHF. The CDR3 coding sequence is TGTGCCAGCAGTTTAAAGGTCCTTGGTGGTGGAATGGCGAATAATTCACCCCTCCACTTT.